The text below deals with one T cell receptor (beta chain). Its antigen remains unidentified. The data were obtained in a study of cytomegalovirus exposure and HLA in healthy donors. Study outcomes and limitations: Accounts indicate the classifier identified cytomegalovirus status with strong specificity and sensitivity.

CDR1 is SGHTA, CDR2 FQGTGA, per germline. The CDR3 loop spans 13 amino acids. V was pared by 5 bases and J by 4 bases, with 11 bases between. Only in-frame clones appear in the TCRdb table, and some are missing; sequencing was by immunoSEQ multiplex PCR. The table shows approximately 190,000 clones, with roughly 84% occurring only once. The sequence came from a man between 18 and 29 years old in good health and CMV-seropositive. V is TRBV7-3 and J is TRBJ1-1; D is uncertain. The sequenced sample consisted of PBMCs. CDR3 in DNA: TGTGCCAGCAGCACACTGGGGAGCACTGAAGCTTTCTTT. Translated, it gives CASSTLGSTEAFF.